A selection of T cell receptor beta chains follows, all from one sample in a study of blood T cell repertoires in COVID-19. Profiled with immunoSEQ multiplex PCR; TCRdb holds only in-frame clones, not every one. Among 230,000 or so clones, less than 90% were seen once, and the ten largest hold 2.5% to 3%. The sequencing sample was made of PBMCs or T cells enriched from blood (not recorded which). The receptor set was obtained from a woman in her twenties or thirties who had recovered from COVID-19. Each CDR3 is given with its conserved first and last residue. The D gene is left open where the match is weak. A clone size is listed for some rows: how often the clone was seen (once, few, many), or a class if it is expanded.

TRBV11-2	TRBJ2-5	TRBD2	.	CASSLGGGVYQETQYF	TGTGCCAGCAGCTTAGGCGGGGGGGTGTACCAAGAGACCCAGTACTTC
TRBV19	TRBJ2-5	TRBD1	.	CASSNYRDRVLTQYF	TGTGCCAGTAGTAACTACCGGGACAGGGTGTTGACCCAGTACTTC
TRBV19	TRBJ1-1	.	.	CASILAAGLNTEAFF	TGTGCCAGTATTCTCGCAGCGGGCCTGAACACTGAAGCTTTCTTT
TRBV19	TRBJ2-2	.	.	CASSIDGGGNTGELFF	TGTGCCAGTAGCATCGACGGGGGTGGAAACACCGGGGAGCTGTTTTTT
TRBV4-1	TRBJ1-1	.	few	CASTEVYREVPSDTEAFF	TGCGCCAGCACCGAAGTGTATCGGGAGGTTCCTTCGGATACTGAAGCTTTCTTT
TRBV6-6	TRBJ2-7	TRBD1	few	CASSRRDRVRWDYYEQYF	TGTGCCAGCAGTCGACGGGACAGGGTGAGGTGGGACTACTACGAGCAGTACTTC
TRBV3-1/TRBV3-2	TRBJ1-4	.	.	CASSQGRQGPKLFF	TGTGCCAGCAGCCAAGGGCGGCAGGGCCCCAAACTGTTTTTT
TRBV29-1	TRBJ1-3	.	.	CSAVGPPSSGNTIYF	TGCAGCGCCGTGGGCCCTCCGAGCTCTGGAAACACCATATATTTT
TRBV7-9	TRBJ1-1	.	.	CASTPSLSVSEAFF	TGTGCCAGCACCCCCTCGCTAAGCGTTTCTGAAGCTTTCTTT
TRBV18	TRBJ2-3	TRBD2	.	CASSPRGGVSTDTQYF	TGTGCCAGCTCACCGCGGGGGGGCGTTAGCACAGATACGCAGTATTTT
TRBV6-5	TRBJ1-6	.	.	CASSWQGISSPLHF	TGTGCCAGCAGTTGGCAGGGGATAAGCTCACCCCTCCACTTT
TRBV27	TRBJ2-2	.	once	CASSLAGNTGELFF	TGTGCCAGCAGTTTAGCGGGGAACACCGGGGAGCTGTTTTTT
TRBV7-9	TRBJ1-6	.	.	CASSLNQGSSPLHF	TGTGCCAGCAGCCTAAATCAGGGGTCGTCACCCCTCCACTTT
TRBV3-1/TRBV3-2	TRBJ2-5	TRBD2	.	CASSLSSGVKYQETQYF	TGTGCCAGCAGCCTTAGTAGCGGGGTGAAGTACCAAGAGACCCAGTACTTC
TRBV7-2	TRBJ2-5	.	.	CASSPRRGNQETQYF	TGTGCCAGCAGCCCCCGTCGGGGGAACCAAGAGACCCAGTACTTC
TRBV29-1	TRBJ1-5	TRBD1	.	CSAVTGSANQPQHF	TGCAGCGCTGTGACAGGGAGTGCCAATCAGCCCCAGCATTTT
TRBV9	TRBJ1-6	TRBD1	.	CASSVDPGGTLHF	TGTGCCAGCAGCGTAGATCCAGGGGGAACCCTCCACTTT
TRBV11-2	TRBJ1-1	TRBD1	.	CASSSWGDRGRNTEAFF	TGTGCCAGCAGCTCATGGGGGGACAGGGGAAGAAACACTGAAGCTTTCTTT
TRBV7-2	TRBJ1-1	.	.	CASSLNRDEAFF	TGTGCCAGCAGCTTAAACAGGGATGAAGCTTTCTTT
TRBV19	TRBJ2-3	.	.	CASSIAGNISLEGTQYF	TGTGCCAGTAGTATAGCGGGGAACATATCCTTGGAAGGTACGCAGTATTTT
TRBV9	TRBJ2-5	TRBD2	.	CASSPVSGLAIETQYF	TGTGCCAGCAGCCCAGTCTCAGGACTAGCGATAGAGACCCAGTACTTC
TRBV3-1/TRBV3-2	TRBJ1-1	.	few	CASSQVLGGGTEAFF	TGTGCCAGCAGCCAAGTCCTGGGGGGTGGGACTGAAGCTTTCTTT
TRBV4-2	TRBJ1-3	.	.	CASSLRVSGNTIYF	TGTGCCAGCAGCCTCAGGGTGTCTGGAAACACCATATATTTT
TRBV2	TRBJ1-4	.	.	CAARGLGEKLFF	TGTGCCGCTCGGGGGTTAGGTGAAAAACTGTTTTTT
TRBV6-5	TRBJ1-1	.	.	CASSYLSRTEAFF	TGTGCCAGCAGTTACTTAAGTAGAACTGAAGCTTTCTTT
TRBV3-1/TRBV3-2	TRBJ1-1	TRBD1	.	CASSQRQGNTEAFF	TGTGCCAGCAGCCAACGACAGGGAAACACTGAAGCTTTCTTT
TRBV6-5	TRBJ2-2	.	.	CASTPRTGTGELFF	TGTGCCAGCACCCCCCGGACTGGCACCGGGGAGCTGTTTTTT
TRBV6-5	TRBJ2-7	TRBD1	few	CASRRGTGSYEQYF	TGTGCCAGCAGGAGGGGGACAGGTTCCTACGAGCAGTACTTC
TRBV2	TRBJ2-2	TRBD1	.	CASIKGQGRTGELFF	TGTGCCAGCATAAAAGGACAGGGTAGGACCGGGGAGCTGTTTTTT
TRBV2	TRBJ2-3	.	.	CAGRLGGGYTDTQYF	TGTGCCGGACGGCTCGGGGGTGGATACACAGATACGCAGTATTTT